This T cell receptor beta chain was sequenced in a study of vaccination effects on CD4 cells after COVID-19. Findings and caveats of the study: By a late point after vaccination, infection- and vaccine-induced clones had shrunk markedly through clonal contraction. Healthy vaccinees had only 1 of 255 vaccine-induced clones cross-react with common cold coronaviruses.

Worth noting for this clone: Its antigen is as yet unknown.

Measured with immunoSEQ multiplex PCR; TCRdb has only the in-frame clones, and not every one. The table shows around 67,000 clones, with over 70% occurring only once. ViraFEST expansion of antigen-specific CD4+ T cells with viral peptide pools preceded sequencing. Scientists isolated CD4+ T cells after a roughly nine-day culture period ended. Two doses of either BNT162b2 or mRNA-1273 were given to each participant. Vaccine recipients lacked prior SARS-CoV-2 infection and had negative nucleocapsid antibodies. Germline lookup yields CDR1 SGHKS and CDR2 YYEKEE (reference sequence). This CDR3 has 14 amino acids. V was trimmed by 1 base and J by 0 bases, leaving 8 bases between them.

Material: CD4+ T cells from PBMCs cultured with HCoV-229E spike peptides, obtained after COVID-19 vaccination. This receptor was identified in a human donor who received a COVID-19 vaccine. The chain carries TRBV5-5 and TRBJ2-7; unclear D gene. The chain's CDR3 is CASSLRWSSYEQYV. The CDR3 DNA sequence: TGTGCCAGCAGCTTGAGATGGAGCTCCTACGAGCAGTACGTC.